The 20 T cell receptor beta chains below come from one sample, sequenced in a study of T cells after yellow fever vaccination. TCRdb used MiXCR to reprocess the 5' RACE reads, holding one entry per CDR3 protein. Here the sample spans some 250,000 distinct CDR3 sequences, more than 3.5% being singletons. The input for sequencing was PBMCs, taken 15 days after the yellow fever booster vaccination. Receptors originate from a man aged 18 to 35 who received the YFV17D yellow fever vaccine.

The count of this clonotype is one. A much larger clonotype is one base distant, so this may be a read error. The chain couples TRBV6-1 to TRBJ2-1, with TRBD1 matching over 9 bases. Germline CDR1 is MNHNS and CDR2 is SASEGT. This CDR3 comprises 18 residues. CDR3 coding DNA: TGTGCCAGCAGTGAAGCGCGGGACAGGGTCTTAGGCTACACTGAGCAGTTCTTC. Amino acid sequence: CASSEARDRVLGYTEQFF.

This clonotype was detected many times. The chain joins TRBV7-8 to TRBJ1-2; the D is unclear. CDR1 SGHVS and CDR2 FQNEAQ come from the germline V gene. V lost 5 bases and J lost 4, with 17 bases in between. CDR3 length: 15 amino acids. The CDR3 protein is CASSPERPGFYGYTF. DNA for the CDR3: TGTGCCAGCAGCCCAGAGAGACCGGGGTTCTATGGCTACACCTTC.

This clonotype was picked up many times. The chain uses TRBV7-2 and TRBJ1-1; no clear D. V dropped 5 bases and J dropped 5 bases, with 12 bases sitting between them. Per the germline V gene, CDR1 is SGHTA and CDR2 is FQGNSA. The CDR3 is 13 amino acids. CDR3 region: CASSQQSGTEAFF. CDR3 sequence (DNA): TGTGCCAGCAGCCAACAGTCGGGAACTGAAGCTTTCTTT.

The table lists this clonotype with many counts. The CDR3 protein is CASSPGQSQPQHF. CDR3 sequence (DNA): TGTGCCAGCAGTCCGGGACAAAGTCAGCCCCAGCATTTT. The gene calls are TRBV12-3 or TRBV12-4 and TRBJ1-5; D possibly corresponds to TRBD1 (6 bases). Deletions cut 5 bases from V and 6 bases from J, with 11 bases between. The CDR3 covers 13 residues.

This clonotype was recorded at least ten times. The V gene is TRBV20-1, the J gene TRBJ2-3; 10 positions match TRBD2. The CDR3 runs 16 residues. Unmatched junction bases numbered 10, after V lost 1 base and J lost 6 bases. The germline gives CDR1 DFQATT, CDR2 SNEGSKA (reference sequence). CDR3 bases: TGCAGTGCTAGAGCTTCGAAAGCGGGGGGGGTGGATACGCAGTATTTT. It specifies CSARASKAGGVDTQYF.

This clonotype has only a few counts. The CDR3 is CSATLYGSGGYTF. The CDR3 DNA sequence: TGCAGTGCTACCCTATATGGCTCCGGTGGCTACACCTTC. The J gene is TRBJ1-2, the V gene TRBV20-1; D remains unclear. Between the trimmed V and J ends, which lost 4 bases and 7 bases, there was a span of 16 bases. Germline V CDR1 and CDR2: DFQATT, SNEGSKA (reference sequence). The CDR3 sequence is 13 residues long.

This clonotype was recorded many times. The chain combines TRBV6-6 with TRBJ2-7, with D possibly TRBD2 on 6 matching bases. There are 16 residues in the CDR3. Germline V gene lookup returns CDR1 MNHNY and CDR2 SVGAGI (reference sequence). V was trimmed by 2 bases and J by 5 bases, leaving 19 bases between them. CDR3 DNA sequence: TGTGCCAGCAGTTACATCCGGGGGAATCTTCCCAACGAGCAGTACTTC. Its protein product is CASSYIRGNLPNEQYF.

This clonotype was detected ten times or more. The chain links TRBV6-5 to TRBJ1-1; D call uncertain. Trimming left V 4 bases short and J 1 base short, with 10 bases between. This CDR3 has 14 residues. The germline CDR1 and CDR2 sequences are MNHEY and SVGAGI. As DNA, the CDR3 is TGTGCCAGCAGTTGGAGAATGCCGAACACTGAAGCTTTCTTT. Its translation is CASSWRMPNTEAFF.

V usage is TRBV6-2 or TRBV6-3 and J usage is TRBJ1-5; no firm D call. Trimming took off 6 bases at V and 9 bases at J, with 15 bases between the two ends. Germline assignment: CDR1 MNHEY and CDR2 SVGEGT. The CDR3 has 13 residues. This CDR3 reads CASRPNLMGPQHF. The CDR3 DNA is TGTGCCAGCAGACCAAACCTGATGGGGCCCCAGCATTTT.

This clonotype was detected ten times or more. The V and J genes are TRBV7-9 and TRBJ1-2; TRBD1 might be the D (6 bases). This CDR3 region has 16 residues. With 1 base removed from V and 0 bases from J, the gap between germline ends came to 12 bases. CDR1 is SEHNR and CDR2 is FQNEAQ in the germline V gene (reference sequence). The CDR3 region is CASSLVGGQANYGYTF. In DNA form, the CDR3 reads TGTGCCAGCAGCTTAGTAGGGGGACAAGCTAACTATGGCTACACCTTC.

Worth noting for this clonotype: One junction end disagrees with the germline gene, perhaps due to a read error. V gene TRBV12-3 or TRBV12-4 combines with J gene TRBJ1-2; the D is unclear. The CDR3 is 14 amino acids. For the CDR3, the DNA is TGTGCCAGCAGTTTGACACAGCTTAACTATGGCTGCACCTTC. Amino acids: CASSLTQLNYGCTF.

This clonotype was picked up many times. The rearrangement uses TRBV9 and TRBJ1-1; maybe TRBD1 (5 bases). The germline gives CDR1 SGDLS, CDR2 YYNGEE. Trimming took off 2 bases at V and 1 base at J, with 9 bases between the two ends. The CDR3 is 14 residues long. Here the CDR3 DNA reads TGTGCCAGCAGCGTGTCCGGGGGGAACACTGAAGCTTTCTTT. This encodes CASSVSGGNTEAFF. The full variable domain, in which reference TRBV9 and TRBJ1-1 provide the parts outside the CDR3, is DSGVTQTPKHLITATGQRVTLRCSPRSGDLSVYWYQQSLDQGLQFLIQYYNGEERAKGNILERFSAQQFPDLHSELNLSSLELGDSALYFCASSVSGGNTEAFFGQGTRLTVV.

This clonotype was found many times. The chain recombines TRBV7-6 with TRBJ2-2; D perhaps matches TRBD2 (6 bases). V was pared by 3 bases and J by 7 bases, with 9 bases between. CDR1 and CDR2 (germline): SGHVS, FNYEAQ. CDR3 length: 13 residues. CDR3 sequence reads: CASSLGEDGELFF. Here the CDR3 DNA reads TGTGCCAGCAGCTTGGGGGAGGACGGGGAGCTGTTTTTT.

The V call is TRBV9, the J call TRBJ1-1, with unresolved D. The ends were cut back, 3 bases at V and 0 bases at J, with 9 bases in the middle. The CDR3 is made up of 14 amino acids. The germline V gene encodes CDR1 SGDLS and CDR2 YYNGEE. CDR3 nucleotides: TGTGCCAGCAGCGCGAGGGCGGTGAACACTGAAGCTTTCTTT. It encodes CASSARAVNTEAFF.

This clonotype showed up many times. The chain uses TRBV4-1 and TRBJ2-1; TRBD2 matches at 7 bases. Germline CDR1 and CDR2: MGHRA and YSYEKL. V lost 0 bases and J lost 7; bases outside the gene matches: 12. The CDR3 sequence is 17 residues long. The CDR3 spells CASSQDLRGDGRNEQFF. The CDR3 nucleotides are TGCGCCAGCAGCCAAGATCTTCGGGGGGATGGTCGGAATGAGCAGTTCTTC.

The CDR3 region is CASSSGTGALREQYF. CDR3 coding DNA: TGTGCCAGCAGTTCCGGGACAGGGGCCCTGAGGGAGCAGTACTTC. The V and J genes are TRBV6-6 and TRBJ2-7; 10 bases fit TRBD1. The CDR3 loop spans 15 amino acids. The germline gives CDR1 MNHNY, CDR2 SVGAGI (reference sequence). V lost 4 bases to trimming and J lost 7 bases; unmatched junction nucleotides: 10.

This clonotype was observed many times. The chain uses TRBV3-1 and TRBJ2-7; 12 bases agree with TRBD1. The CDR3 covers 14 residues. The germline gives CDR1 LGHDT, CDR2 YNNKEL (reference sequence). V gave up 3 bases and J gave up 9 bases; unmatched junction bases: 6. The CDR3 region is CASSQTGTGGGQYF. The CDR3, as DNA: TGTGCCAGCAGCCAGACCGGGACAGGGGGCGGGCAGTACTTC.

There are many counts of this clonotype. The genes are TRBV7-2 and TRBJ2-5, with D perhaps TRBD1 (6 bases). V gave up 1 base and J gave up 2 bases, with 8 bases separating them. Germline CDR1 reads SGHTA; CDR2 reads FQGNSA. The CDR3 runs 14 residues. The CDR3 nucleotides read TGTGCCAGCAGCTTAGACAGGGCACAAGAGACCCAGTACTTC. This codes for CASSLDRAQETQYF.

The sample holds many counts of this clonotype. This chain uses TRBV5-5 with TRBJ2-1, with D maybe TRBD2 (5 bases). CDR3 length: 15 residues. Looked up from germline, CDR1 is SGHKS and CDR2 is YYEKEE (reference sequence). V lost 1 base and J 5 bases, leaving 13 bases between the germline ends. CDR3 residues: CASSLREAGNNEQFF. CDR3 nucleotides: TGTGCCAGCAGCTTGCGGGAAGCAGGAAACAATGAGCAGTTCTTC.

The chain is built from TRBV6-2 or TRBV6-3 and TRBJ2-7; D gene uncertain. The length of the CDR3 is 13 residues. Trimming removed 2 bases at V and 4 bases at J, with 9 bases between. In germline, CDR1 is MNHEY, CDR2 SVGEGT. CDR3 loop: CASSYGTSYEQYF. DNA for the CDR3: TGTGCCAGCAGTTACGGAACGTCATACGAGCAGTACTTC.